These 21 T cell receptor beta chains were all obtained from the same sample, sequenced in a study of human T cells and chemical hapten exposure. Time point defined: patch test 2, 6 weeks after DPC sensitization. Specified treatment: therapeutic diphenylcyclopropenone sensitization with weekly scalp DPC. TCRdb analysed the RACE reads with MiXCR anew, one entry per CDR3 protein. This sample has about 96,000 distinct CDR3 sequences, with approximately 8.6% found just once. This specimen consisted of whole blood, obtained in connection with sensitization to the hapten diphenylcyclopropenone (DPC). These receptors were taken from a woman aged 40 to 55 with alopecia areata. Some clones in this sample may be carry-over from other donors' samples.

The table lists this clonotype with many counts. The CDR3 region is CATSDGTGTSGANVLTF. In DNA, the CDR3 is TGTGCCACCAGTGATGGGACGGGGACCTCTGGGGCCAACGTCCTGACTTTC. The rearrangement uses TRBV24-1 and TRBJ2-6; D may correspond to TRBD1 or TRBD2 (5 bases each). V was trimmed by 3 bases and J by 0 bases, leaving 11 bases between them. Germline-derived CDR1 and CDR2 are KGHDR and SFDVKD. This CDR3 has 17 residues.

Here the CDR3 DNA reads TGCAGTGGCGGACAGGGGGAATCACCCCTCCACTTT. Its translation: CSGGQGESPLHF. The chain combines TRBV20-1 with TRBJ1-6; 10 nucleotides match TRBD1. The germline V gene encodes CDR1 DFQATT and CDR2 SNEGSKA (reference sequence). This CDR3 contains 12 residues. Trimming cost V 7 bases and J 10 bases; bases outside gene matches: 4.

This clonotype was counted many times. The chain joins TRBV28 to TRBJ1-2, with D perhaps TRBD1 (5 bases). Germline V lookup: CDR1 MDHEN, CDR2 SYDVKM. The V and J ends lost 5 bases and 4 bases respectively, with 14 bases between them. This CDR3 spans 14 amino acids. CDR3 amino acids: CASSPYKDTYGYTF. In DNA form, the CDR3 reads TGTGCCAGCAGTCCTTACAAGGACACCTATGGCTACACCTTC.

The sample holds a few counts of this clonotype. The V call is TRBV20-1, the J call TRBJ2-7; no firm D call. The germline gives CDR1 DFQATT, CDR2 SNEGSKA (reference sequence). V shed 2 bases and J shed 0 bases, with 14 bases lying between them. The CDR3 is made up of 15 amino acids. Here the CDR3 DNA reads TGCAGTGCTAGACCGATTAGACCGCTCTCCTACGAGCAGTACTTC. This sequence encodes CSARPIRPLSYEQYF.

This clonotype was seen at least ten times. The chain recombines TRBV29-1 with TRBJ1-4, with a weak D call TRBD1 (5 bases). Germline assignment: CDR1 SQVTM and CDR2 ANQGSEA. The CDR3 sequence is 14 residues long. Deletions cut 2 bases from V and 4 bases from J, with 11 bases between. CDR3 coding DNA: TGCAGCGTTGAATGGGTGACAGATAATGAAAAACTGTTTTTT. It specifies CSVEWVTDNEKLFF. Variable domain in full (rest from reference TRBV29-1 and TRBJ1-4): SAVISQKPSRDICQRGTSLTIQCQVDSQVTMMFWYRQQPGQSLTLIATANQGSEATYESGFVIDKFPISRPNLTFSTLTVSNMSPEDSSIYLCSVEWVTDNEKLFFGSGTQLSVL.

The rearrangement joins TRBV5-4 to TRBJ2-1; 14 bases line up with TRBD2. Germline V lookup: CDR1 SGHNT, CDR2 YYREEE (reference sequence). This CDR3 is 17 amino acids long. J lost 4 bases, V lost 5 bases, and 8 bases had no gene match. The CDR3, as DNA: TGTGCCAGCAGAGAAACCGGGACTAGCGGGGGATACAATGAGCAGTTCTTC. Translating gives CASRETGTSGGYNEQFF.

This clonotype showed up many times. The J gene is TRBJ2-3, the V gene TRBV29-1, with TRBD2 identical over 7 bases. CDR1 SQVTM and CDR2 ANQGSEA come from the germline V gene. This CDR3 is built from 14 residues. Trimming took 4 bases from V and 4 from J; bases not matched to a gene: 8. CDR3 nucleotide sequence: TGCAGCGTTGTGGCGGGAGTTTTGGCAGATACGCAGTATTTT. Its protein product is CSVVAGVLADTQYF.

This clonotype was recorded at least ten times. This chain connects TRBV6-5 to TRBJ2-3, with D possibly being TRBD2 (5 bases). The CDR3 is 14 amino acids. V lost 6 bases to trimming and J lost 4 bases, with 14 bases between them. Germline-derived CDR1 and CDR2 are MNHEY and SVGAGI. The CDR3 DNA follows: TGTGCCAGCAGCCCTAGGACTGCCGCAGATACGCAGTATTTT. Its translation: CASSPRTAADTQYF.

The chain recombines TRBV11-2 with TRBJ1-4; TRBD1 agrees at 9 bases. With V trimmed by 4 bases and J by 8 bases, 5 bases remained unmatched. Germline V gene lookup returns CDR1 SGHAT and CDR2 FQNNGV. This CDR3 contains 14 residues. The CDR3 region has the DNA TGTGCCAGCAGCTATGGACAGGGGAGGGAAAAACTGTTTTTT. Amino acids: CASSYGQGREKLFF.

This clonotype was counted between two and nine times. CDR3: CASSNIYRFSSTDTQYF. For the CDR3, the DNA is TGTGCCAGCAGTAACATTTACAGGTTCTCTAGCACAGATACGCAGTATTTT. The genes are TRBV6-6 and TRBJ2-3, with TRBD1 as a possible D gene (5 bases). The CDR3 length is 17 residues. V was clipped by 5 bases and J by 0 bases, with 18 bases between them. Germline CDR1 MNHNY, CDR2 SVGAGI (reference sequence).

The chain joins TRBV10-3 to TRBJ2-7; 12 bases are a match to TRBD2. Germline V gene data show CDR1 as ENHRY and CDR2 as SYGVKD. This CDR3 is 14 amino acids long. Trimming removed 5 bases from V and 3 bases from J; junction bases left unmatched: 2. The CDR3 sequence: CAISRTSGNYEQYF. CDR3 in DNA: TGTGCCATCAGTAGGACTAGCGGGAACTACGAGCAGTACTTC.

This clonotype has more than one count but fewer than ten. The CDR3 region is CASSQGVGAEAFF. The CDR3 DNA is TGCGCCAGCAGCCAGGGCGTGGGGGCTGAAGCTTTCTTT. The chain links TRBV4-1 to TRBJ1-1, with a weak D call TRBD1 (5 bases). The V gene lost 3 bases and the J gene lost 6 bases, with 11 bases spanning the gap. Germline CDR1 is MGHRA and CDR2 is YSYEKL. The CDR3 sequence is 13 residues long.

This clonotype was picked up many times. V usage is TRBV29-1 and J usage is TRBJ1-3; the D is unclear. CDR3 length equals 11 residues. Trimming pared 6 bases from V and 1 base from J, leaving 4 bases between. Germline lookup yields CDR1 SQVTM and CDR2 ANQGSEA. The chain's CDR3 is CSVASGNTIYF. DNA of the CDR3: TGCAGCGTGGCTTCTGGAAACACCATATATTTT.

The sample holds a few counts of this clonotype. V gene TRBV5-1 combines with J gene TRBJ2-1; 13 bases are shared with TRBD2. Germline assignment: CDR1 SGHRS and CDR2 YFSETQ. CDR3 length equals 16 residues. V gave up 0 bases and J gave up 6 bases; unmatched junction bases: 3. CDR3 nucleotide sequence: TGCGCCAGCAGCTTGGGAGGGACTAGCGGGACCAATGAGCAGTTCTTC. This translates into CASSLGGTSGTNEQFF.

The rearrangement joins TRBV29-1 to TRBJ2-3; D ambiguous. This CDR3 region has 13 residues. Trimming cost V 4 bases and J 0 bases, with 8 bases left between them. Germline loops: CDR1 SQVTM, CDR2 ANQGSEA. The CDR3 is CSVGPPSTDTQYF. For the CDR3, the DNA is TGCAGCGTTGGTCCTCCTAGCACAGATACGCAGTATTTT.

In this sample, this clonotype turned up a few times. V usage is TRBV7-6 and J usage is TRBJ2-3; D may be TRBD2 (5 bases). This CDR3 spans 11 amino acids. Germline V CDR1 and CDR2: SGHVS, FNYEAQ. Trimming pared 11 bases from V and 0 bases from J, leaving 6 bases between. DNA for the CDR3: TGTGCCTCGGGGAGCACAGATACGCAGTATTTT. Its protein is CASGSTDTQYF.

This clonotype was seen ten or more times. The chain employs TRBV28 and TRBJ2-7; D is ambiguous. This CDR3 has 12 amino acids. Germline loops: CDR1 MDHEN, CDR2 SYDVKM. With 6 bases removed from V and 3 bases from J, the gap between germline ends came to 9 bases. DNA for the CDR3: TGTGCCAGCAGCCTACAAGGCTACGAGCAGTACTTC. It translates to CASSLQGYEQYF. Complete variable domain (other parts from reference TRBV28 and TRBJ2-7): DVKVTQSSRYLVKRTGEKVFLECVQDMDHENMFWYRQDPGLGLRLIYFSYDVKMKEKGDIPEGYSVSREKKERFSLILESASTNQTSMYLCASSLQGYEQYFGPGTRLTVT.

In this sample, this clonotype turned up many times. The V call is TRBV10-3, the J call TRBJ1-3; 8 bases agree with TRBD1. V lost 3 bases and J lost 4; bases outside the gene matches: 5. This CDR3 region has 15 residues. Germline V gives CDR1 ENHRY, CDR2 SYGVKD. CDR3 loop: CAISDPGQGGNTIYF. CDR3 coding DNA: TGTGCCATCAGTGACCCCGGACAGGGAGGAAACACCATATATTTT.

This clonotype occurred many times. The V gene is TRBV30, the J gene TRBJ2-7; no clear D gene. The CDR3 is 13 amino acids. Germline V CDR1 and CDR2: GTSNPN, SVGIG (reference sequence). V was trimmed by 1 base and J by 2 bases, leaving 9 bases between them. The CDR3 sequence is CAWSARTAYEQYF. The DNA for the CDR3 is TGTGCCTGGAGTGCCCGGACGGCCTACGAGCAGTACTTC.

The J gene is TRBJ2-3, the V gene TRBV11-2; D may be TRBD2 (5 bases). Germline assignment: CDR1 SGHAT and CDR2 FQNNGV. V shed 1 base and J shed 6 bases, with 23 bases lying between them. CDR3 size: 18 residues. The CDR3 sequence: CASSLVGSGVQGVDTQYF. As DNA, the CDR3 is TGTGCCAGCAGCTTAGTGGGGAGCGGCGTCCAAGGTGTGGATACGCAGTATTTT.

This clonotype was observed at least ten times. The chain uses TRBV19 and TRBJ2-1, with 8 bases aligning to TRBD2. Germline V CDR1 and CDR2: LNHDA, SQIVND (reference sequence). This CDR3 has 15 amino acids. Losses at the gene ends were 6 bases for V and 4 bases for J; bases not matched to a gene: 8. In nucleotides, the CDR3 is TGTGCCAGTAGGACTCTAGCGGGCCGTTACAATGAGCAGTTCTTC. It encodes CASRTLAGRYNEQFF.